This passage covers 21 T cell receptor beta chains from one sample sequenced in a study of response to subunit inactivated influenza vaccine. From the RT-PCR reads, TCRdb called clonotypes with MiXCR, one entry per CDR3 protein. Among about 620,000 distinct CDR3 sequences, roughly 12% were seen once, and the ten largest hold 10%. Specimen: PBMCs from blood, collected on the day of vaccination. These receptor sequences come from a man in his forties or fifties who received an inactivated influenza vaccine.

This clonotype was seen only a few times. Here the CDR3 DNA reads TGTGCCAGCAGCTTGACCCAGACCCAGTACTTC. Translated: CASSLTQTQYF. The V and J genes are TRBV7-9 and TRBJ2-5, with D unresolved. CDR1 SEHNR and CDR2 FQNEAQ come from the germline V gene (reference sequence). CDR3 length: 11 amino acids. Trimming shortened V by 3 bases and J by 6 bases, and 5 bases separated the two germline ends.

The sample holds a few counts of this clonotype. The chain links TRBV11-3 to TRBJ2-2; tentatively, D is TRBD1 or TRBD2 (5 bases each). The V and J ends lost 4 bases and 5 bases respectively, with 14 bases between them. Germline V gene data show CDR1 as SGHNT and CDR2 as YENEEA. The CDR3 loop spans 15 amino acids. CDR3 DNA sequence: TGTGCCAGCAGCTCCGGGGCCTTAGGGACCGGGGAGCTGTTTTTT. Translation gives CASSSGALGTGELFF.

In this sample, this clonotype turned up many times. The J gene is TRBJ1-5, the V gene TRBV20-1; 9 bases fit TRBD1. The CDR3 covers 14 residues. The V gene's germline CDR1 is DFQATT and CDR2 SNEGSKA (reference sequence). Trimming at V came to 6 bases and at J to 1 base, leaving 4 bases not matched to a gene. The CDR3: CSAKQGASNQPQHF. The CDR3 DNA reads as TGCAGTGCAAAACAGGGGGCGAGCAATCAGCCCCAGCATTTT.

This clonotype was seen once. The genes are TRBV11-2 and TRBJ2-5; TRBD2 matches 13 bases. The CDR3 runs to 21 residues. V was clipped by 4 bases and J by 4 bases; unmatched bases: 21. The germline gives CDR1 SGHAT, CDR2 FQNNGV. The CDR3 DNA is TGTGCCAGCAGCTCGGGACTAGCGGGATATAATGCGTATATTTGGGGAGAGACCCAGTACTTC. It codes for CASSSGLAGYNAYIWGETQYF.

The rearrangement uses TRBV7-2 and TRBJ2-5, with TRBD2 as a possible D gene (5 bases). The germline CDR1 and CDR2 sequences are SGHTA and FQGNSA. The CDR3 runs 12 residues. Trimming cost V 7 bases and J 6 bases, with 12 bases left between them. The CDR3 is CASKDSAKTQYF. CDR3 nucleotides: TGTGCCAGCAAGGACTCCGCAAAGACCCAGTACTTC.

This clonotype has a count of ten or more. The chain joins TRBV7-8 to TRBJ2-2; D uncertain. Trimming took 1 base from V and 5 from J, leaving 8 bases between them. The CDR3 sequence is 14 residues long. Germline CDR1 and CDR2: SGHVS and FQNEAQ. CDR3 sequence (DNA): TGTGCCAGCAGCTTAGTGGTAACGACCGGGGAGCTGTTTTTT. Translating it yields CASSLVVTTGELFF.

This clonotype was seen only a few times. The V gene is TRBV4-2, the J gene TRBJ1-5; D not resolved. Germline assignment: CDR1 LGHNA and CDR2 YNFKEQ. CDR3 length: 14 amino acids. V gave up 0 bases and J gave up 3 bases, with 6 bases separating them. The CDR3 reads CASSQDYANQPQHF. Written as DNA, the CDR3 is TGTGCCAGCAGCCAAGATTACGCCAATCAGCCCCAGCATTTT.

The gene calls are TRBV7-3 and TRBJ2-7; 7 bases map to TRBD2. Germline CDR1 and CDR2: SGHTA and FQGTGA. V shed 5 bases, J shed 2 bases, and the junction held 6 bases outside the gene matches. The CDR3 is 14 residues long. The CDR3 DNA reads as TGTGCCAGCAGCCCGGCAGCGGGAACCTACGAGCAGTACTTC. The encoded protein is CASSPAAGTYEQYF. Variable domain in full (rest from reference TRBV7-3 and TRBJ2-7): GAGVSQTPSNKVTEKGKYVELRCDPISGHTALYWYRQSLGQGPEFLIYFQGTGAADDSGLPNDRFFAVRPEGSVSTLKIQRTERGDSAVYLCASSPAAGTYEQYFGPGTRLTVT.

The chain links TRBV28 to TRBJ2-1, with TRBD1 matching over 8 bases. With V trimmed by 5 bases and J by 2 bases, 11 bases remained unmatched. The CDR3 covers 17 residues. Germline CDR1 MDHEN, CDR2 SYDVKM. The CDR3 loop is CASSTGQGLRAYNEQFF. The DNA for the CDR3 is TGTGCCAGCAGTACAGGACAGGGTTTAAGGGCCTACAATGAGCAGTTCTTC.

This clonotype was seen at least ten times. The chain links TRBV7-8 to TRBJ2-7; 8 bases are a match to TRBD2. The CDR3 has 13 amino acids. Germline V lookup: CDR1 SGHVS, CDR2 FQNEAQ. The V segment lost 9 bases and the J segment 5 bases; nucleotides outside the gene matches: 9. CDR3 sequence (DNA): TGTGCCAGTATAGCGGGATTCAACAACGAGCAGTACTTC. Residues: CASIAGFNNEQYF. The full variable domain, with the rest looked up from reference TRBV7-8 and TRBJ2-7, is GAGVSQSPRYKVAKRGQDVALRCDPISGHVSLFWYQQALGQGPEFLTYFQNEAQLDKSGLPSDRFFAERPEGSVSTLKIQRTQQEDSAVYLCASIAGFNNEQYFGPGTRLTVT.

The chain joins TRBV12-3 or TRBV12-4 to TRBJ2-3, with no clear D. The CDR3 totals 13 residues. V gave up 6 bases and J gave up 0 bases, with 7 bases separating them. Written as DNA, the CDR3 is TGTGCCAGCAGGCCTACTAGCACAGATACGCAGTATTTT. This sequence encodes CASRPTSTDTQYF.

In this sample, this clonotype turned up many times. V and J are TRBV5-6 and TRBJ2-5; D not certain. Trimming shortened V by 2 bases and J by 5 bases, and 13 bases separated the two germline ends. The germline V gene has CDR1 SGHDT and CDR2 YYEEEE. This CDR3 comprises 14 residues. The CDR3 is CASSFWKTRETQYF. The CDR3 DNA sequence: TGTGCCAGCAGCTTCTGGAAGACTCGGGAGACCCAGTACTTC.

This clonotype has just a few counts. V usage is TRBV4-3 and J usage is TRBJ2-3, with TRBD2 matching over 11 bases. There are 18 residues in the CDR3. Germline V gene data show CDR1 as LGHNA and CDR2 as YSLEER. V lost 0 bases to trimming and J lost 7 bases; unmatched junction nucleotides: 12. The CDR3, as DNA: TGCGCCAGCAGCCAAGAGTGGGCTGGTAGCGGGGGGGCGAATACGCAGTATTTT. This encodes CASSQEWAGSGGANTQYF.

V usage is TRBV13 and J usage is TRBJ2-1, with D perhaps matching TRBD1 (6 bases). Trimming took 6 bases from V and 2 from J, leaving 23 bases between them. The CDR3 covers 18 residues. Germline assignment: CDR1 PRHDT and CDR2 FYEKMQ (reference sequence). As DNA, the CDR3 is TGTGCCAGCAGAAAAACAACAGGGTACGGGGCAGCCTACAATGAGCAGTTCTTC. This sequence encodes CASRKTTGYGAAYNEQFF.

The chain links TRBV24-1 to TRBJ2-1; weak D call: TRBD1 (6 bases). The CDR3 has 13 amino acids. Per the germline V gene, CDR1 is KGHDR and CDR2 is SFDVKD. Trimming removed 4 bases at V and 8 bases at J, with 11 bases between. The CDR3 region has the DNA TGTGCCACCAGTGAAACAGGGTTACATGAGCAGTTCTTC. It yields the protein CATSETGLHEQFF.

Points on this clonotype: This may come from a read error, since a much larger clone is one base off. This chain connects TRBV11-1 to TRBJ2-1; 8 nucleotides align to TRBD2. This CDR3 contains 15 residues. The junction had 12 bases not matched to a gene; V was cut back by 7 bases and J by 7 bases. Germline V gene lookup returns CDR1 SGHAT and CDR2 FQDESV (reference sequence). The CDR3 sequence is CASILGSGDWNEQFF. The CDR3 nucleotides are TGTGCCAGCATCTTGGGTAGCGGGGATTGGAATGAGCAGTTCTTC.

This clonotype was seen a handful of times. The J gene is TRBJ1-4, the V gene TRBV7-6; 10 bases match TRBD1. The CDR3 covers 14 residues. The V gene end was trimmed by 4 bases and the J gene end by 8 bases; junction bases not matched to a gene: 4. Germline V gene lookup returns CDR1 SGHVS and CDR2 FNYEAQ. CDR3 residues: CASSYGTGEEKLFF. The CDR3 DNA sequence: TGTGCCAGCAGCTACGGGACAGGGGAGGAAAAACTGTTTTTT.

The chain recombines TRBV28 with TRBJ2-5, with D maybe TRBD2 (5 bases). Germline V lookup: CDR1 MDHEN, CDR2 SYDVKM. CDR3 size: 15 residues. V shed 3 bases and J shed 3 bases, with 14 bases lying between them. The CDR3 nucleotides are TGTGCCAGCAGTTTGACCGACCCGGGAAAAGAGACCCAGTACTTC. It yields the protein CASSLTDPGKETQYF.

This chain joins TRBV5-1 and TRBJ2-7; 11 positions match TRBD2. Germline V lookup: CDR1 SGHRS, CDR2 YFSETQ. The CDR3 has 15 amino acids. Unmatched junction bases numbered 6, after V lost 4 bases and J lost 3 bases. Written as DNA, the CDR3 is TGCGCCAGCAGCATAACTAGCGGGAGTATCTACGAGCAGTACTTC. Its translation: CASSITSGSIYEQYF.

This clonotype was picked up many times. The genes are TRBV5-1 and TRBJ2-1, with 7 bases aligning to TRBD1. The CDR3 has 13 amino acids. Germline loops: CDR1 SGHRS, CDR2 YFSETQ. J lost 7 bases, V lost 4 bases, and 5 bases had no gene match. The CDR3 protein is CASSLDRPNEQFF. CDR3 DNA sequence: TGCGCCAGCAGCCTGGACAGGCCAAATGAGCAGTTCTTC.

This clonotype has only a few counts. V gene TRBV6-1 combines with J gene TRBJ2-4, with D possibly being TRBD1 (5 bases). V was pared by 5 bases and J by 0 bases, with 11 bases between. The CDR3 consists of 15 residues. The V gene's germline CDR1 is MNHNS and CDR2 SASEGT. DNA for the CDR3: TGTGCCAGCAGTACCTTAAGGGGAGCCAAAAACATTCAGTACTTC. It specifies CASSTLRGAKNIQYF.